This paragraph reports one T cell receptor (beta chain). Its antigen remains unknown. This entry comes from a study of T cell responses to AZD1222 COVID-19 vaccine. Looked up from germline, CDR1 is SGHNT and CDR2 is YENEEA. Trimming shortened V by 5 bases and J by 10 bases, and 9 bases separated the two germline ends. The CDR3 loop spans 11 amino acids. The assay was immunoSEQ multiplex PCR, and TCRdb's table has in-frame clones only and misses some. The sample carries around 140,000 clones, about 90% recorded once. Study-level results: Two AZD1222 administrations were followed by greater Spike-specific TCR breadth and depth.

The chain is built from TRBV11-3 and TRBJ2-1, with D hard to call. This specimen consisted of peripheral blood, obtained 28 days after the second AZD1222 dose. The sequence was collected from an adult who received the AZD1222 COVID-19 vaccine. The CDR3 DNA sequence: TGTGCCAGCAGCCGATCACAGGAGCAGTTCTTC. Protein sequence: CASSRSQEQFF.